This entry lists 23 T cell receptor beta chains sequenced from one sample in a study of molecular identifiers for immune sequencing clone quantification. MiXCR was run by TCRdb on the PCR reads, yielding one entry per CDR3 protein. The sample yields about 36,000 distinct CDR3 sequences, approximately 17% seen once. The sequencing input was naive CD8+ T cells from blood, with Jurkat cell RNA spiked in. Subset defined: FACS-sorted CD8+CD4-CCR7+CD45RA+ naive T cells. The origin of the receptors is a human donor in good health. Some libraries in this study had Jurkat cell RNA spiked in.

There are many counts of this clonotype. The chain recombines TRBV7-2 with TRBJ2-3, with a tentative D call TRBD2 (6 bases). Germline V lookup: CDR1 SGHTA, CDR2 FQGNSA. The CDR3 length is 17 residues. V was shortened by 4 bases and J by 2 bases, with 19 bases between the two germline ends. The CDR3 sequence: CASSSKRSGVYTDTQYF. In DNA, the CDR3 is TGTGCCAGCAGCTCGAAAAGGTCGGGAGTGTACACAGATACGCAGTATTTT.

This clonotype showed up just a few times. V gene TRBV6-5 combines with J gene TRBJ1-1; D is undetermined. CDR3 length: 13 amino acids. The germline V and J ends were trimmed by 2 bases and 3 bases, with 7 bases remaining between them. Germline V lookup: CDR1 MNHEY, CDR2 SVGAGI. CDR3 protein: CASSYGSDTEAFF. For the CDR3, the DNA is TGTGCCAGCAGTTACGGCTCGGACACTGAAGCTTTCTTT.

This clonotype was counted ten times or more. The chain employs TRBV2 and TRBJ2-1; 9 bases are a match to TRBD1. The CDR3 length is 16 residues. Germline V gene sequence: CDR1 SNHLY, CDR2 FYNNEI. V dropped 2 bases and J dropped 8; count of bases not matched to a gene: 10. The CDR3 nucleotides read TGTGCCAGCAGTGAACTCTCGGGACAGGGATTTTATGAGCAGTTCTTC. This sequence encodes CASSELSGQGFYEQFF. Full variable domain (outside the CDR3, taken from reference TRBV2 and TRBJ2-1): EPEVTQTPSHQVTQMGQEVILRCVPISNHLYFYWYRQILGQKVEFLVSFYNNEISEKSEIFDDQFSVERPDGSNFTLKIRSTKLEDSAMYFCASSELSGQGFYEQFFGPGTRLTVL.

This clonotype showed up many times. The CDR3 DNA follows: TGTGCCAGCAGGGAACTAGCGCTGAATGAGCAGTTCTTC. It specifies CASRELALNEQFF. The rearrangement joins TRBV6-2 or TRBV6-3 to TRBJ2-1, with 7 bases identical to TRBD2. The V segment lost 6 bases and the J segment 7 bases; nucleotides outside the gene matches: 6. Germline assignment: CDR1 MNHEY and CDR2 SVGEGT. There are 13 residues in the CDR3.

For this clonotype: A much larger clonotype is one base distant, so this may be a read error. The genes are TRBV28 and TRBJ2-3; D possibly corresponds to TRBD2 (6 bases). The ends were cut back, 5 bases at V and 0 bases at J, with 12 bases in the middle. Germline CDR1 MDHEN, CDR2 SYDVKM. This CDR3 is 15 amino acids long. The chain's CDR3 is CASSQVAESTDTQYF. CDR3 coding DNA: TGTGCCAGCAGTCAAGTAGCGGAGAGCACAGATACGCAGTATTTT.

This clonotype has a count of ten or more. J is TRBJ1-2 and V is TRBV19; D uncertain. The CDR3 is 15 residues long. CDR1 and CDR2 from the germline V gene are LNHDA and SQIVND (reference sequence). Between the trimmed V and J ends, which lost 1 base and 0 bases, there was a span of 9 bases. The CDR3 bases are TGTGCCAGTAGTATAGGACTGATTACTAACTATGGCTACACCTTC. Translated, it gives CASSIGLITNYGYTF.

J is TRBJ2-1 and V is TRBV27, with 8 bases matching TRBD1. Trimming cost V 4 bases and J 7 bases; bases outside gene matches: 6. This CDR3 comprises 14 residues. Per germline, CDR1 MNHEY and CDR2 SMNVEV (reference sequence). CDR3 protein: CASSWRQGSNEQFF. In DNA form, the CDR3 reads TGTGCCAGCAGTTGGCGACAGGGGAGTAATGAGCAGTTCTTC.

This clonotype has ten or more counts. CDR3 nucleotides: TGCGCCAGCATGTGGCTAGCGGAGTCCTACGAGCAGTACTTC. Amino acid sequence: CASMWLAESYEQYF. The V gene is TRBV5-1, the J gene TRBJ2-7, with 7 bases lining up with TRBD2. The junction had 7 bases not matched to a gene; V was cut back by 6 bases and J by 1 base. This CDR3 contains 14 residues. From germline, CDR1 is SGHRS and CDR2 YFSETQ.

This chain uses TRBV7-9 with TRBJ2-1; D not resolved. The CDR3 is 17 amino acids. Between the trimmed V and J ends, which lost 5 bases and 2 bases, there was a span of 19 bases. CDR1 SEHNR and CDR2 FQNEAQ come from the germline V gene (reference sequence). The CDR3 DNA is TGTGCCAGCAGCCTAACGAGTATTACCATTGCCTACAATGAGCAGTTCTTC. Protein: CASSLTSITIAYNEQFF.

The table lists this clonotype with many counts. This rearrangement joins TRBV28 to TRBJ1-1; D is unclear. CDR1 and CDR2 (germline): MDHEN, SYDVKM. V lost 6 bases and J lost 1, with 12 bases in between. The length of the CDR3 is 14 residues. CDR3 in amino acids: CASRGLPRNTEAFF. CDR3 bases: TGTGCCAGCAGGGGCCTCCCGCGGAACACTGAAGCTTTCTTT.

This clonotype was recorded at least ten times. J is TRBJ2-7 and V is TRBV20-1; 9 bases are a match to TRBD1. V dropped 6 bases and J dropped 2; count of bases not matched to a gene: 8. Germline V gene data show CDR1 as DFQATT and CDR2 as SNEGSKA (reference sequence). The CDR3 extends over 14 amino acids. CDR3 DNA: TGCAGTGCAACCGGACAGGGGTTAACCTACGAGCAGTACTTC. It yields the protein CSATGQGLTYEQYF.

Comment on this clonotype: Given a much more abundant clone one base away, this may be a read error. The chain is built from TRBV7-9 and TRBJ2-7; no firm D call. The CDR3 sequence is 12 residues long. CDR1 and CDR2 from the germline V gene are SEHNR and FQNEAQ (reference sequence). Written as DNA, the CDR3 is TGTGCCAGCAGCTTATCCTCCCCCGAGCTGTACTTC. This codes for CASSLSSPELYF. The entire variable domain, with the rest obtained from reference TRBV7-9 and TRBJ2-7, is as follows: DTGVSQNPRHKITKRGQNVTFRCDPISEHNRLYWYRQTLGQGPEFLTYFQNEAQLEKSRLLSDRFSAERPKGSFSTLEIQRTEQGDSAMYLCASSLSSPELYFGPGTRLTVT.

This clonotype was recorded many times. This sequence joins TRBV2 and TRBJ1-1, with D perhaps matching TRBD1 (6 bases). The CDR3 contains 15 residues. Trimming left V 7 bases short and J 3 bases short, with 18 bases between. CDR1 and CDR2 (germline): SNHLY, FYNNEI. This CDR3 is CASTSRTGAYTEAFF. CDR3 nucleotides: TGTGCCAGCACCTCCCGGACGGGGGCCTACACTGAAGCTTTCTTT.

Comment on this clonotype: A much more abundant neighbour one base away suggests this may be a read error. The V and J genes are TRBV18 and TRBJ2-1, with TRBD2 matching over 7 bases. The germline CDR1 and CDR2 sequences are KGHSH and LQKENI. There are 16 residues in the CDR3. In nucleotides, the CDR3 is TGTACCAGCTCACCACGGGGGGATCCCACCTACAATGAGCAGTTCTTC. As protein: CTSSPRGDPTYNEQFF.

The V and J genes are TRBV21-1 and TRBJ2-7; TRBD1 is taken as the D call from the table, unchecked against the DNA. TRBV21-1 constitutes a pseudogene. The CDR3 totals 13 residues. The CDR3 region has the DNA TGTGCCAGCAGCACCCGGGACACCTACGAGCAGTACTTC. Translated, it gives CASSTRDTYEQYF.

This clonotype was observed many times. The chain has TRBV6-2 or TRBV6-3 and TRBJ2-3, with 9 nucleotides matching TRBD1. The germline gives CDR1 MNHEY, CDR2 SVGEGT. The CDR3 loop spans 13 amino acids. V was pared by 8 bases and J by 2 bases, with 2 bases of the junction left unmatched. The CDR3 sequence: CASWDRATDTQYF. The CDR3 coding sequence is TGTGCCAGCTGGGACAGGGCCACAGATACGCAGTATTTT.

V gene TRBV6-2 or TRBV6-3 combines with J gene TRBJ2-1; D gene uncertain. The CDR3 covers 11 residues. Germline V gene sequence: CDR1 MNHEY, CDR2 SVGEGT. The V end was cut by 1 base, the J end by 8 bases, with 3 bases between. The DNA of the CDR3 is TGTGCCAGCAGTTACTGGGATGAGCAGTTCTTC. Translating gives CASSYWDEQFF.

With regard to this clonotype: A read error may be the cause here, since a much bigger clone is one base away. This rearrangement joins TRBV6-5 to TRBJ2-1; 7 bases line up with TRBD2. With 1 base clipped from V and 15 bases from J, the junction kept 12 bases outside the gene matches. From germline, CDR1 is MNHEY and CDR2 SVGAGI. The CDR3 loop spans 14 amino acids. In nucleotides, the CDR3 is TGTGCCAGCAGTTACTTCCGGGGGGTTATCCCGGCGTTCTTC. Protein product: CASSYFRGVIPAFF.

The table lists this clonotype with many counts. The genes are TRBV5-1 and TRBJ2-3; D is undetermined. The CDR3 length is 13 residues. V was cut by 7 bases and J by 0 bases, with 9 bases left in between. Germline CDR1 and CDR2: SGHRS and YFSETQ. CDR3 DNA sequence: TGCGCCAGCCGGACGGCTAGCACAGATACGCAGTATTTT. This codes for CASRTASTDTQYF.

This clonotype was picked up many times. This chain's CDR3 is CASSPGLAGGGDTQYF. In DNA form, the CDR3 reads TGTGCCAGCAGCCCGGGACTAGCGGGAGGAGGAGATACGCAGTATTTT. This chain uses TRBV7-7 with TRBJ2-3, with 15 bases identical to TRBD2. The CDR3 totals 16 residues. Trimming cost V 5 bases and J 5 bases; bases outside gene matches: 5. Germline CDR1 is SSHAT and CDR2 is FNYEAQ (reference sequence).

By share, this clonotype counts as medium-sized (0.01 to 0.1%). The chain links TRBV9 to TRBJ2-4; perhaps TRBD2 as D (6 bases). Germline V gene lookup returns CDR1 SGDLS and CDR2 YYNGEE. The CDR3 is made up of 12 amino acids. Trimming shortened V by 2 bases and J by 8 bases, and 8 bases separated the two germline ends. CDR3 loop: CASSVGGDIQYF. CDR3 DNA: TGTGCCAGCAGCGTTGGAGGGGACATTCAGTACTTC.

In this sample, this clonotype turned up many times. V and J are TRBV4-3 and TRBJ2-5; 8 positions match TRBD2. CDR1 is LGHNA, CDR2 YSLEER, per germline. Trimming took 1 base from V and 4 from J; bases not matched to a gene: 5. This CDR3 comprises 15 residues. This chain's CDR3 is CASSQGGRQVETQYF. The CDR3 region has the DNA TGCGCCAGCAGCCAAGGCGGGAGGCAGGTAGAGACCCAGTACTTC.

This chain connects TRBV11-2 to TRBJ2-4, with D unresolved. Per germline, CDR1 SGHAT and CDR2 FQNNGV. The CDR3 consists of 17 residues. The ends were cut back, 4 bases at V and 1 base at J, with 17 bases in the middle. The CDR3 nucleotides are TGTGCCAGCAGCTCCTCACCCGCGAACCACGCCAAAAACATTCAGTACTTC. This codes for CASSSSPANHAKNIQYF.